These 5 T cell receptor beta chains came from one sample sequenced in a study of Graves' ophthalmopathy and Graves' hyperthyroidism. Amplification targeted the TCR beta CDR3 regions, with RNA transcripts as the source material. After a first-round RT-PCR with HTBI primers, a second-round multiplex PCR was run. TCRdb itself ran the multiplex PCR reads through MiXCR, one entry per CDR3 protein. This sample yields more than 1,000,000 distinct CDR3 sequences, of which 35% to 40% are seen a single time; more than 9.5% belongs to the top ten. The sample consisted of peripheral blood or thyroid tissue (not recorded which). Receptors were obtained from an adult man with Graves' hyperthyroidism.

This clonotype appeared a few times. The V gene is TRBV7-2, the J gene TRBJ2-2, with 11 bases fitting TRBD2. Germline V gives CDR1 SGHTA, CDR2 FQGNSA. This CDR3 has 16 amino acids. The V gene end was trimmed by 5 bases and the J gene end by 5 bases; junction bases not matched to a gene: 7. CDR3 sequence: CASSGLAGGWTGELFF. Here the CDR3 DNA reads TGTGCCAGCAGCGGTCTAGCGGGAGGATGGACCGGGGAGCTGTTTTTT.

The rearrangement uses TRBV19 and TRBJ1-2; TRBD1 is a possible D gene (5 bases). The CDR3 runs 13 residues. Trimming cost V 4 bases and J 8 bases, with 14 bases left between them. Germline V CDR1 and CDR2: LNHDA, SQIVND (reference sequence). The CDR3 reads CASSTGRKGGYTF. The CDR3 DNA reads as TGTGCCAGTAGTACGGGACGGAAGGGAGGCTACACCTTC.

This sequence joins TRBV24-1 and TRBJ2-5; D remains unclear. Germline V gene data show CDR1 as KGHDR and CDR2 as SFDVKD. CDR3 length equals 13 residues. V lost 10 bases, J lost 7 bases, and 18 bases lay in between. The DNA of the CDR3 is TGTGCCACGGGAACCGAACAGTCCGGGACCCAGTACTTC. As protein: CATGTEQSGTQYF.

This clonotype was observed many times. The rearrangement joins TRBV12-3 or TRBV12-4 to TRBJ2-5; no clear D gene. The CDR3 covers 12 residues. The V gene lost 3 bases and the J gene lost 4 bases, with 6 bases spanning the gap. CDR3 residues: CASSFARETQYF. CDR3 nucleotides: TGTGCCAGCAGTTTTGCCAGAGAGACCCAGTACTTC.

The genes are TRBV15 and TRBJ2-1; possibly TRBD1 or TRBD2 for D (7 bases each). V was shortened by 1 base and J by 5 bases, with 15 bases between the two germline ends. The CDR3 is made up of 16 amino acids. CDR1 LNHNV and CDR2 YYDKDF come from the germline V gene (reference sequence). In DNA, the CDR3 is TGTGCCACCAGCAGAGGACCAGGGGGGGGGGACAATGAGCAGTTCTTC. Protein product: CATSRGPGGGDNEQFF.